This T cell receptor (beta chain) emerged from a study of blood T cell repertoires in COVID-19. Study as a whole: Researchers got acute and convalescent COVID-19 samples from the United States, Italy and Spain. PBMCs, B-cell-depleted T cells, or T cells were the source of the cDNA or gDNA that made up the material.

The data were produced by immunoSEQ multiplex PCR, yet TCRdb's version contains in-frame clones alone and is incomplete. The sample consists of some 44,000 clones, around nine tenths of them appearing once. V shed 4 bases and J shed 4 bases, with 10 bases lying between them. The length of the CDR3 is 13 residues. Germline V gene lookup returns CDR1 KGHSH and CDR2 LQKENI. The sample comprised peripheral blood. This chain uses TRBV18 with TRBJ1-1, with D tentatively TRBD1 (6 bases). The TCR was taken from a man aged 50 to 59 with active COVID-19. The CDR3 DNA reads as TGTGCCAGCTCACGGGAACAGGGCACTGAAGCTTTCTTT. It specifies CASSREQGTEAFF.